This TCR beta chain was sequenced for a study of identical twins. General study results and limits: Researchers caution that invariant MAIT and iNKT cells could partly confound zero-insertion analyses.

TCRdb re-called the 5' RACE reads through MiXCR, storing one row per CDR3 protein. The data contain 400,000 to 650,000 distinct CDR3 sequences, approximately 22% of them singletons. For this clonotype: As yet, its antigen is unknown.

This sample was shared with a second study, whose subject was T cells expressing NK-cell markers. That paper adds: These same clonotypes (in four donors) also led the CD3+CD56-NKG2C+ fraction.

The clonotype originates from a woman between 18 and 29 years old in good health. The sample comprised CD4+ T cells sorted from blood.

DNA of the CDR3: TGTGCCAGCATCCGGACAGGGAGGAGTGAGGAGACCCAGTACTTC. Amino acids: CASIRTGRSEETQYF. The V call is TRBV6-1, the J call TRBJ2-5, with TRBD1 matching 8 bases. Germline trimming cut 7 bases from V and 5 bases from J; bases unmatched to any gene: 12. The CDR3 is 15 residues long. CDR1 and CDR2 from the germline V gene are MNHNS and SASEGT.